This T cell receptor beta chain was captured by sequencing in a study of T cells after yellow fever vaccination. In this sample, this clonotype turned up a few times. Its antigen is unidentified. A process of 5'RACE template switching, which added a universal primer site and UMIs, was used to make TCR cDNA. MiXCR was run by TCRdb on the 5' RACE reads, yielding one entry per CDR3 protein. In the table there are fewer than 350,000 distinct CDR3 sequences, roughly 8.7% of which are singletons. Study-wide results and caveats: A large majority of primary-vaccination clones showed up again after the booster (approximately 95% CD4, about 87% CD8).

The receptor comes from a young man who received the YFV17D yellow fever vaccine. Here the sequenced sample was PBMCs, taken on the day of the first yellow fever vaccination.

CDR3 sequence: CAISENEGVGYTF. DNA of the CDR3: TGTGCCATCAGTGAGAACGAAGGGGTGGGCTACACCTTC. The chain uses TRBV10-3 and TRBJ1-2, with D perhaps matching TRBD1 (5 bases). Trimming cost V 2 bases and J 8 bases, with 12 bases left between them. This CDR3 contains 13 residues. Germline values: CDR1 ENHRY, CDR2 SYGVKD.